Presented here are 8 T cell receptor beta chains from one specimen sequenced in a study of T-cell memory formation after mild COVID-19. TCRdb itself ran the 5' RACE reads through MiXCR, one entry per CDR3 protein. The sample contains some 14,000 distinct CDR3 sequences, about 12% of which appear only once. The material sequenced was PBMCs or a T cell subset sorted from them (not recorded which). Receptors originate from an adult woman who had mild COVID-19 (a few samples of this study predate the infection). Cell type and time point are not known.

This clonotype was seen ten or more times. The chain combines TRBV9 with TRBJ2-3; TRBD2 aligns across 7 bases. This CDR3 region has 17 residues. Looked up from germline, CDR1 is SGDLS and CDR2 is YYNGEE. Unmatched junction bases numbered 9, after V lost 0 bases and J lost 2 bases. This CDR3 reads CASSVGPAGIDTDTQYF. DNA of the CDR3: TGTGCCAGCAGCGTAGGTCCAGCGGGAATCGACACAGATACGCAGTATTTT. The full variable domain, in which reference TRBV9 and TRBJ2-3 provide the parts outside the CDR3, is DSGVTQTPKHLITATGQRVTLRCSPRSGDLSVYWYQQSLDQGLQFLIQYYNGEERAKGNILERFSAQQFPDLHSELNLSSLELGDSALYFCASSVGPAGIDTDTQYFGPGTRLTVL.

As concerns this clonotype: A much larger clone differs from this one at a single base, so this may be a read error. The chain employs TRBV2 and TRBJ2-3; 8 nucleotides align to TRBD2. The length of the CDR3 is 16 residues. Germline CDR1 SNHLY, CDR2 FYNNEI. V lost 6 bases and J lost 9; bases outside the gene matches: 17. The CDR3 reads CASREREPELAVTQYF. The DNA of the CDR3 is TGTGCCAGCAGAGAAAGAGAACCGGAACTAGCGGTCACGCAGTATTTT.

The sample holds many counts of this clonotype. This rearrangement joins TRBV2 to TRBJ2-7; TRBD2 might be the D (5 bases). The CDR3 runs 15 residues. Deletions cut 4 bases from V and 2 bases from J, with 15 bases between. Per the germline V gene, CDR1 is SNHLY and CDR2 is FYNNEI. The DNA for the CDR3 is TGTGCCAGCAGTGTAAGGTCTGGACTTCCCTACGAGCAGTACTTC. It is translated as CASSVRSGLPYEQYF. Full variable domain (outside the CDR3, taken from reference TRBV2 and TRBJ2-7): EPEVTQTPSHQVTQMGQEVILRCVPISNHLYFYWYRQILGQKVEFLVSFYNNEISEKSEIFDDQFSVERPDGSNFTLKIRSTKLEDSAMYFCASSVRSGLPYEQYFGPGTRLTVT.

This clonotype came up many times. The chain couples TRBV15 to TRBJ2-2; D not certain. The V end lost 5 bases, the J end lost 3 bases, and 7 bases lay between the germline ends. The CDR3 sequence is 13 residues long. CDR1 and CDR2 (germline): LNHNV, YYDKDF (reference sequence). For the CDR3, the DNA is TGTGCCACCAGCCTGACTGACACCGGGGAGCTGTTTTTT. Translation gives CATSLTDTGELFF. The full variable domain, with the rest looked up from reference TRBV15 and TRBJ2-2, is DAMVIQNPRYQVTQFGKPVTLSCSQTLNHNVMYWYQQKSSQAPKLLFHYYDKDFNNEADTPDNFQSRRPNTSFCFLDIRSPGLGDTAMYLCATSLTDTGELFFGEGSRLTVL.

This clonotype was seen at least ten times. The CDR3 DNA follows: TGTGCCAGCAGCGTAACAGGGGACACTGTCACAGATACGCAGTATTTT. Its protein product is CASSVTGDTVTDTQYF. The gene calls are TRBV9 and TRBJ2-3; 7 nucleotides match TRBD1. The CDR3 is 16 residues long. In germline, CDR1 is SGDLS, CDR2 YYNGEE. After removal of 1 base from V and 2 bases from J, the junction contained 7 bases not matched to a gene.

Worth noting for this clonotype: A read error is possible here, since a much larger clone lies one base away. The chain uses TRBV29-1 and TRBJ2-3, with 10 bases that match TRBD2. The CDR3 extends over 14 amino acids. V gave up 4 bases and J gave up 4 bases; unmatched junction bases: 5. Germline V CDR1 and CDR2: SQVTM, ANQGSEA. CDR3 sequence: CSVVLAGRSDTQYF. The CDR3 nucleotides are TGCAGCGTTGTACTAGCGGGACGCTCAGATACGCAGTATTTT.

In its sample, this clonotype was seen many times. This rearrangement joins TRBV11-2 to TRBJ2-5; D not resolved. The CDR3 is 15 amino acids. Germline assignment: CDR1 SGHAT and CDR2 FQNNGV. Trimming left V 5 bases short and J 5 bases short, with 18 bases between. The CDR3 loop is CASSLNTQTAETQYF. The CDR3 DNA reads TGTGCCAGCAGCCTTAATACGCAAACCGCGGAGACCCAGTACTTC.

At least ten counts were recorded for this clonotype. The chain joins TRBV11-2 to TRBJ1-2; D uncertain. With 5 bases removed from V and 0 bases from J, the gap between germline ends came to 4 bases. This CDR3 comprises 12 residues. Per the germline V gene, CDR1 is SGHAT and CDR2 is FQNNGV. The CDR3 sequence: CASSTANYGYTF. Written as DNA, the CDR3 is TGTGCCAGCAGCACGGCTAACTATGGCTACACCTTC.